Included here is one T cell receptor beta chain sequence, with context. No antigen is known for it. This specimen belongs to a study of CD8+CD57+ T cells in acquired aplastic anemia. Overall study results and limits: Common to patients and controls were approximately 30 CD8+ CDR3 sequences.

Profiling that covered TCR beta VDJ and CDR3 relied on genomic DNA as its template. TCRdb reprocessed the reads with MiXCR, giving one entry per CDR3 protein. In the table there are 95,000 to 150,000 distinct CDR3 sequences, 50% to 70% of which are singletons. Sequencing was done on patients that had shown CD8+CD57+ cell expansion by flow cytometry. Each patient had severe acquired aplastic anemia. Germline CDR1 SGDLS, CDR2 YYNGEE. The V gene lost 4 bases and the J gene lost 3 bases, with 7 bases spanning the gap. The CDR3 has 13 amino acids. This chain connects TRBV9 to TRBJ2-2; tentatively, D is TRBD1 (5 bases). Sequences were obtained from sorted CD4+, CD8+, or CD8+CD57+ T cells (not recorded which) from PBMCs. This TCR derives from a human donor with aplastic anemia. The chain's CDR3 is CASSQTDTGELFF. As DNA, the CDR3 is TGTGCCAGCAGCCAGACAGACACCGGGGAGCTGTTTTTT.